This T cell receptor beta chain was retrieved from a study of T cells after yellow fever vaccination. Study information: Fractions containing few cells were prepared with SMART-Seq v4 Ultra Low Input. The study, taken as a whole, reports: Clones from primary vaccination mostly reappeared after the booster (approximately 95% CD4, under 90% CD8). Researchers report a weaker secondary response that nonetheless peaked faster, day 5 versus 15.

They built TCR cDNA with 5'RACE template switching, a step that put in a universal primer site and UMIs. TCRdb itself ran the 5' RACE reads through MiXCR, one entry per CDR3 protein. The sample yields around 600,000 distinct CDR3 sequences, 10% to 15% seen once. About this clonotype: Antigen specificity is unknown.

This CDR3 region has 12 residues. V gave up 1 base and J gave up 5 bases, with 0 bases separating them. Per germline, CDR1 MNHNS and CDR2 SASEGT. The chain has TRBV6-1 and TRBJ2-6; D gene unclear. The sequences come from PBMCs, collected on the day of the yellow fever booster vaccination. This sequence was found in a man younger than 40 who received the YFV17D yellow fever vaccine. This CDR3 reads CASSEGANVLTF. The CDR3 DNA follows: TGTGCCAGCAGTGAAGGGGCCAACGTCCTGACTTTC.